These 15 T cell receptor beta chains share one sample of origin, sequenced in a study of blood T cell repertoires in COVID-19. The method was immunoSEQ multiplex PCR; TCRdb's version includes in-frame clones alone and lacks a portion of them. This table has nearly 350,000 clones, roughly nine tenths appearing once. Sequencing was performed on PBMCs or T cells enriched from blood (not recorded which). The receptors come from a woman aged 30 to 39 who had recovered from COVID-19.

CDR3 amino acids: CASSLRDGLAATGELFF. CDR3 nucleotides: TGCGCCAGCAGCTTGCGGGACGGACTAGCGGCCACCGGGGAGCTGTTTTTT. The J gene is TRBJ2-2, the V gene TRBV5-1; 10 bases line up with TRBD2. V was clipped by 1 base and J by 4 bases; unmatched bases: 7. Germline loops: CDR1 SGHRS, CDR2 YFSETQ. The CDR3 totals 17 residues.

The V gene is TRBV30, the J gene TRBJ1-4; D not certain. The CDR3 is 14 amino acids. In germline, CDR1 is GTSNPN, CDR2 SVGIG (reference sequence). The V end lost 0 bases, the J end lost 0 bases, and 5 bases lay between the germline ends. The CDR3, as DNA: TGTGCCTGGAGTGTACAAGCAACTAATGAAAAACTGTTTTTT. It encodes CAWSVQATNEKLFF.

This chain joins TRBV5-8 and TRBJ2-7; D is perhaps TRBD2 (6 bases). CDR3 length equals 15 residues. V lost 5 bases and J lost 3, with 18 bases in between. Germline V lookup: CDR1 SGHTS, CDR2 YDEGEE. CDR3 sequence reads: CASRGRGLKVYEQYF. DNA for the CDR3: TGTGCCAGCAGGGGGCGGGGACTGAAGGTCTACGAGCAGTACTTC.

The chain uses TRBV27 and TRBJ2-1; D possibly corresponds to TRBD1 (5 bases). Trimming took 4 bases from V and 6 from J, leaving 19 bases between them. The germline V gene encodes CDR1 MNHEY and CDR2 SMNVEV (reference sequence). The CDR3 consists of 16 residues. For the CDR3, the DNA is TGTGCCAGCAGTTCGGGTACGCGAGTAAGGGGCAATGAGCAGTTCTTC. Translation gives CASSSGTRVRGNEQFF.

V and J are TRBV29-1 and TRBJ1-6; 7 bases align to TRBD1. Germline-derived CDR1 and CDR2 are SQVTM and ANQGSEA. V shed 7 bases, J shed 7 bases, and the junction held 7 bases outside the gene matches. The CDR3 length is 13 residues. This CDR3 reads CSASGQRNSPLHF. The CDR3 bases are TGCAGCGCATCGGGACAGAGGAATTCACCCCTCCACTTT. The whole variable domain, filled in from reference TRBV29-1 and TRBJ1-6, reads SAVISQKPSRDICQRGTSLTIQCQVDSQVTMMFWYRQQPGQSLTLIATANQGSEATYESGFVIDKFPISRPNLTFSTLTVSNMSPEDSSIYLCSASGQRNSPLHFGNGTRLTVT.

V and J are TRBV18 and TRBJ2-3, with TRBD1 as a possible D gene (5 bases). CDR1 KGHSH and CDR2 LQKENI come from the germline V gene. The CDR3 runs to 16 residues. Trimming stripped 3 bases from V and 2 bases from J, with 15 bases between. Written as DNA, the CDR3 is TGTGCCAGCTCACCCCCTAGGGGCGGATCCACAGATACGCAGTATTTT. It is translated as CASSPPRGGSTDTQYF. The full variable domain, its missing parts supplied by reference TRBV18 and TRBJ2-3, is NAGVMQNPRHLVRRRGQEARLRCSPMKGHSHVYWYRQLPEEGLKFMVYLQKENIIDESGMPKERFSAEFPKEGPSILRIQQVVRGDSAAYFCASSPPRGGSTDTQYFGPGTRLTVL.

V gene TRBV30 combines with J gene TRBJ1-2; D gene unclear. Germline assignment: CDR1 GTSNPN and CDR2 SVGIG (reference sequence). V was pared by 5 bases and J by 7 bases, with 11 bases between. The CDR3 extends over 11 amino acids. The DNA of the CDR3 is TGTGCCTGGGATTCCCCCGGTGGCTACACCTTC. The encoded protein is CAWDSPGGYTF.

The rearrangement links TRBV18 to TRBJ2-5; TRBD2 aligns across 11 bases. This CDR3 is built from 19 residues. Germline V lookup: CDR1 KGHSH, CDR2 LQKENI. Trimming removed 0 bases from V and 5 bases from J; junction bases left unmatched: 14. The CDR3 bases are TGTGCCAGCTCACCACCCGGGACTAGCGGAGGGAACCACTTGGAGACCCAGTACTTC. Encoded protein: CASSPPGTSGGNHLETQYF.

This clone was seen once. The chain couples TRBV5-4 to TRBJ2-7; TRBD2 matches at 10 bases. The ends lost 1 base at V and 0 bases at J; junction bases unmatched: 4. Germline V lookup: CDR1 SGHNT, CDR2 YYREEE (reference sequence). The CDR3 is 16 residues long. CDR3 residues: CASSLPSGGASYEQYF. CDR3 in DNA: TGTGCCAGCAGCTTGCCAAGCGGGGGGGCCTCCTACGAGCAGTACTTC.

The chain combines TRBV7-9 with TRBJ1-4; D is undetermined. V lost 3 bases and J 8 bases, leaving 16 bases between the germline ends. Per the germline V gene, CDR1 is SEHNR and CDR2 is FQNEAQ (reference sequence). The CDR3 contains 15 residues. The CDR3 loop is CASSFNSPTSEKLFF. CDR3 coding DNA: TGTGCCAGCAGCTTTAATTCCCCAACGAGCGAAAAACTGTTTTTT.

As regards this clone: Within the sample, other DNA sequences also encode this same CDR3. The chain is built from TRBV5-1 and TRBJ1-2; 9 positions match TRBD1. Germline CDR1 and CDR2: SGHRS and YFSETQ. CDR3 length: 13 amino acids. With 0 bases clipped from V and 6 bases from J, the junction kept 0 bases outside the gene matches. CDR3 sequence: CASSLGQGDGYTF. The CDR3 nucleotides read TGCGCCAGCAGCTTGGGACAGGGGGATGGCTACACCTTC.

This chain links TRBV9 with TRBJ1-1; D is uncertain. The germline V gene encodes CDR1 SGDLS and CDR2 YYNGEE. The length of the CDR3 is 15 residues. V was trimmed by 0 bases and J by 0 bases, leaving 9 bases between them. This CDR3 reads CASSVVSYLNTEAFF. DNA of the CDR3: TGTGCCAGCAGCGTAGTGAGTTACCTGAACACTGAAGCTTTCTTT.

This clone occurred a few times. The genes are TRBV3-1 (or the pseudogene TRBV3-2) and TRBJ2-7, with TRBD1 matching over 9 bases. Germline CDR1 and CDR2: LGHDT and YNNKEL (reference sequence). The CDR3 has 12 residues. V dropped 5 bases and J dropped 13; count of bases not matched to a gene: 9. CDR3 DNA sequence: TGTGCCAGCAGCAGCTACCGGGACAGGGTCTACTTC. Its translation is CASSSYRDRVYF.

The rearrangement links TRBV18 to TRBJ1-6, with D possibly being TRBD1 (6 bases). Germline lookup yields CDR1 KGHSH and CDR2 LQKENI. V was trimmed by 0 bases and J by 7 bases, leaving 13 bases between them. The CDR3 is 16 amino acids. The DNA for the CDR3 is TGTGCCAGCTCACCACCCGGGTTCAGGGGAAATTCACCCCTCCACTTT. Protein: CASSPPGFRGNSPLHF. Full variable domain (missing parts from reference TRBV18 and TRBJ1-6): NAGVMQNPRHLVRRRGQEARLRCSPMKGHSHVYWYRQLPEEGLKFMVYLQKENIIDESGMPKERFSAEFPKEGPSILRIQQVVRGDSAAYFCASSPPGFRGNSPLHFGNGTRLTVT.

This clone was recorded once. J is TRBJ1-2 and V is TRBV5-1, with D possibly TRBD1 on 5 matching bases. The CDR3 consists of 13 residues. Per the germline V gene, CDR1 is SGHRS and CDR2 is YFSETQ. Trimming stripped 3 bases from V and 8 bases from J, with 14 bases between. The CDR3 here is CASSSGTDGGYTF. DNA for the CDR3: TGCGCCAGCAGCTCCGGGACTGATGGAGGCTACACCTTC.